This T cell receptor (beta chain) was sequenced in a study of shared clonotypes between healthy human individuals. Regarding the study as a whole: Donors were few, which limited the genetic and exposure-history diversity represented.

Measured with immunoSEQ multiplex PCR; TCRdb has only the in-frame clones, and not every one. The profile shows about 490,000 clones, 75% to 85% of them singletons. For this clone: The antigen is not known.

The CDR3 covers 15 residues. The germline V and J ends were trimmed by 4 bases and 9 bases, with 21 bases remaining between them. Germline values: CDR1 SGHRS, CDR2 YFSETQ. The sample comprised PBMCs. This rearrangement joins TRBV5-1 to TRBJ2-3, with D maybe TRBD2 (5 bases). This receptor was obtained from a woman aged 40 to 50 in good health. Some clones in this sample may be carry-over from other donors' samples. CDR3 sequence reads: CASSVNGLNQGTQYF. The CDR3 DNA follows: TGCGCCAGCAGCGTGAACGGACTCAATCAAGGCACGCAGTATTTT. The full variable domain, its missing parts supplied by reference TRBV5-1 and TRBJ2-3, is KAGVTQTPRYLIKTRGQQVTLSCSPISGHRSVSWYQQTPGQGLQFLFEYFSETQRNKGNFPGRFSGRQFSNSRSEMNVSTLELGDSALYLCASSVNGLNQGTQYFGPGTRLTVL.